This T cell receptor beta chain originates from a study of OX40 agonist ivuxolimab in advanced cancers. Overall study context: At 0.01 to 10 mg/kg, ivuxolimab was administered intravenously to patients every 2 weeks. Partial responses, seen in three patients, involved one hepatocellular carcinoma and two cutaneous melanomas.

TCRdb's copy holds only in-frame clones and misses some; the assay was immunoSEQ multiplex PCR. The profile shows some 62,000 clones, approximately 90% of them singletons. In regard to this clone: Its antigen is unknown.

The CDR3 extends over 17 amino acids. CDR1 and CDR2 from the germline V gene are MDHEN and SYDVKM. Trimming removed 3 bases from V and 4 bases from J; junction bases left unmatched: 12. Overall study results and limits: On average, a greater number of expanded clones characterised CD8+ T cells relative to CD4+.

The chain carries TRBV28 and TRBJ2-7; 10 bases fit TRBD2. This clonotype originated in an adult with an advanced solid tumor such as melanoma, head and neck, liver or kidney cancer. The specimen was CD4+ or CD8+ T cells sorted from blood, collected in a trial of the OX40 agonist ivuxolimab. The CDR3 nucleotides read TGTGCCAGCAGTTTGTTCCCCCAAGCGGGAGGGCGGTACGAGCAGTACTTC. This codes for CASSLFPQAGGRYEQYF. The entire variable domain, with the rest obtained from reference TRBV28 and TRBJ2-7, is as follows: DVKVTQSSRYLVKRTGEKVFLECVQDMDHENMFWYRQDPGLGLRLIYFSYDVKMKEKGDIPEGYSVSREKKERFSLILESASTNQTSMYLCASSLFPQAGGRYEQYFGPGTRLTVT.